This T cell receptor (beta chain) originates from a study of blood T cells in healthy people across ages. Broader study findings: It was the long-lived donors that had more naive CD4+ cells and higher diversity than aged donors. Observed TCR beta diversity showed a strong correlation with the percentage of naive T cells as measured by flow cytometry.

Per individual sample, total RNA of at least 5.5 micrograms was extracted. This clonotype was seen more than once but under ten times. Its antigen is unidentified. Primed by a sample-barcoded 5' primer and a J-beta primer mix, a second PCR proceeded for roughly 6 to 12 cycles. TCRdb analysed the 5' RACE reads with MiXCR anew, one entry per CDR3 protein. This repertoire shows over 1,500,000 distinct CDR3 sequences, less than 50% found once; its top ten account for less than 2.5%. The sequence was obtained from a woman in her 40s in good health. The sequenced sample was blood.

CDR3 region: CASSPTLAGDVNTQYF. The CDR3 nucleotides are TGTGCCAGCAGCCCTACTCTAGCGGGGGATGTAAATACGCAGTATTTT. The chain combines TRBV7-2 with TRBJ2-3; TRBD2 matches 10 bases. CDR1 SGHTA and CDR2 FQGNSA come from the germline V gene. The length of the CDR3 is 16 residues. Germline trimming cut 5 bases from V and 7 bases from J; bases unmatched to any gene: 12.